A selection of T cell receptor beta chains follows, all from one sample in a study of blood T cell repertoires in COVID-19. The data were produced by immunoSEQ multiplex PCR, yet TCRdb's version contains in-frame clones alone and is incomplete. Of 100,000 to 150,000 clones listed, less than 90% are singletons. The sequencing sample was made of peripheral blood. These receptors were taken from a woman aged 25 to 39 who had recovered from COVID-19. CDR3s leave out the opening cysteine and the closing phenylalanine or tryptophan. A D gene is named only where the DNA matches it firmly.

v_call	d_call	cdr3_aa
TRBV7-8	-	ASSLMEGSPLH
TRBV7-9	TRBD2	ASSLPWGGPHTETQY
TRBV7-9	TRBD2	ASSPGLAANTDTQY
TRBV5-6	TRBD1	ASSFRDRGSAF
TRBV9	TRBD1	ASGQGTGTEAF
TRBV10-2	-	ASSELGLGSETQY
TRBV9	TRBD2	ASSASGDEQF
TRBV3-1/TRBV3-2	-	ASSQASRGSTDTQY
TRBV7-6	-	ASSLLSGGNTEAF
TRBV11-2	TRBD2	ASSLVSGRIYEQY
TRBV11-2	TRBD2	ASSRSGRGQTQY
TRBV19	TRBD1	ASSIAQDRSSYT
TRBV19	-	ASSISGGETEAF
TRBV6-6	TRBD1	ASSTDRATNEKLF